Shown below are 14 T cell receptor beta chains from a single sample sequenced in a study of T-cell reconstitution after alpha-beta-depleted transplantation in children. Unique molecular identifiers were incorporated when the TCRbeta library was constructed. TCRdb reprocessed the PCR reads via MiXCR and lists one record per CDR3 protein. Of fewer than 550,000 distinct CDR3 sequences listed, 15% to 20% are singletons. The sequences come from PBMCs, mostly from graft donor cells, collected 360 days after TCRalphabeta/CD19-depleted stem cell transplant. These receptors all stem from a boy less than two years old who had a stem cell transplant for Wiskott-Aldrich syndrome, so the T cells may come from the graft donor.

This clonotype was found a few times. The chain combines TRBV18 with TRBJ2-3, with a tentative D call TRBD2 (6 bases). V lost 1 base and J lost 2, with 13 bases in between. The CDR3 is 16 residues long. Germline CDR1 is KGHSH and CDR2 is LQKENI. DNA of the CDR3: TGTGCCAGCTCACCACTCGGGAGCGGGCCCACAGATACGCAGTATTTT. It translates to CASSPLGSGPTDTQYF.

The gene calls are TRBV6-2 or TRBV6-3 and TRBJ2-2; D not resolved. The CDR3 consists of 15 residues. Trimming removed 6 bases from V and 0 bases from J, with 11 bases in between. Germline CDR1 MNHEY, CDR2 SVGEGT. The CDR3 DNA reads as TGTGCCAGCAGGGGCTGGGCGCCGAACACCGGGGAGCTGTTTTTT. This sequence encodes CASRGWAPNTGELFF.

This clonotype occurred a few times. The chain uses TRBV15 and TRBJ2-5; 7 bases match TRBD2. Germline lookup yields CDR1 LNHNV and CDR2 YYDKDF (reference sequence). The CDR3 runs 18 residues. V shed 1 base, J shed 2 bases, and the junction held 13 bases outside the gene matches. The CDR3 nucleotides are TGTGCCACCAGCAGAGGATGGTTGGAGACTAGCCAACAAGAGACCCAGTACTTC. Amino acids: CATSRGWLETSQQETQYF.

V gene TRBV20-1 combines with J gene TRBJ2-7, with D hard to call. This CDR3 is 13 amino acids long. CDR1 and CDR2 from the germline V gene are DFQATT and SNEGSKA (reference sequence). V was clipped by 2 bases and J by 1 base, with 9 bases between them. This CDR3 is CSARKAGSYEQYF. The CDR3, as DNA: TGCAGTGCTAGAAAAGCTGGTTCCTACGAGCAGTACTTC.

The chain recombines TRBV2 with TRBJ2-7; 7 nucleotides line up with TRBD1. The V gene end was trimmed by 3 bases and the J gene end by 1 base; junction bases not matched to a gene: 0. CDR3 length equals 13 residues. The V gene's germline CDR1 is SNHLY and CDR2 FYNNEI. The CDR3 reads CASSEGQSYEQYF. CDR3 in DNA: TGTGCCAGCAGTGAGGGACAGTCCTACGAGCAGTACTTC.

This clonotype was detected a few times. This rearrangement joins TRBV11-3 to TRBJ2-2; D is unresolved. The CDR3 has 14 residues. Trimming removed 5 bases from V and 8 bases from J, with 15 bases in between. Germline CDR1 is SGHNT and CDR2 is YENEEA. The DNA of the CDR3 is TGTGCCAGCAGCCCCGTTCCAGCTGAGGGGGAGCTGTTTTTT. This gives the protein CASSPVPAEGELFF.

This clonotype has a handful of counts. V usage is TRBV6-2 or TRBV6-3 and J usage is TRBJ1-2, with D perhaps TRBD1 (6 bases). V dropped 2 bases and J dropped 4 bases, with 17 bases sitting between them. The germline CDR1 and CDR2 sequences are MNHEY and SVGEGT. This CDR3 contains 16 residues. In DNA form, the CDR3 reads TGTGCCAGCAGTTACGACTTCTCCACAGGGACCTATGGCTACACCTTC. As protein: CASSYDFSTGTYGYTF.

The V gene is TRBV29-1, the J gene TRBJ2-5; D possibly corresponds to TRBD1 (5 bases). Trimming pared 2 bases from V and 7 bases from J, leaving 14 bases between. Germline V lookup: CDR1 SQVTM, CDR2 ANQGSEA. CDR3 length: 13 residues. The CDR3 DNA sequence: TGCAGCGTTGAAAACAGGTCCCCAGGGACCCAGTACTTC. This gives the protein CSVENRSPGTQYF.

A few counts support this clonotype. The rearrangement uses TRBV5-1 and TRBJ1-1; 12 bases fit TRBD1. V lost 4 bases, J lost 3 bases, and 7 bases stayed unmatched. The CDR3 totals 16 residues. Germline CDR1 SGHRS, CDR2 YFSETQ. CDR3 sequence (DNA): TGCGCCAGCAGCCCGGGGACAGGGGGCGTCCACACTGAAGCTTTCTTT. This encodes CASSPGTGGVHTEAFF.

The chain uses TRBV29-1 and TRBJ2-3, with a tentative D call TRBD1 (6 bases). Germline V gene sequence: CDR1 SQVTM, CDR2 ANQGSEA. The ends were cut back, 7 bases at V and 2 bases at J, with 10 bases in the middle. The CDR3 runs 12 residues. The CDR3 region is CSARGYTDTQYF. In DNA form, the CDR3 reads TGCAGCGCTAGGGGGTACACAGATACGCAGTATTTT.

The table lists this clonotype with many counts. The rearrangement uses TRBV12-3 or TRBV12-4 and TRBJ1-1; 7 bases align to TRBD1. The CDR3 totals 13 residues. Germline trimming cut 3 bases from V and 6 bases from J; bases unmatched to any gene: 4. The CDR3: CASSFGQGAEAFF. The CDR3, as DNA: TGTGCCAGCAGTTTCGGGCAGGGGGCTGAAGCTTTCTTT.

This clonotype came up a few times. The chain joins TRBV6-2 or TRBV6-3 to TRBJ2-2; D might be TRBD1 (6 bases). The CDR3 has 15 residues. Trimming pared 2 bases from V and 7 bases from J, leaving 14 bases between. Germline V gene data show CDR1 as MNHEY and CDR2 as SVGEGT. CDR3 in DNA: TGTGCCAGCAGTTACCATACAGGGATCGGCGGGGAGCTGTTTTTT. Its protein product is CASSYHTGIGGELFF.

This rearrangement joins TRBV24-1 to TRBJ2-1; D gene ambiguous. This CDR3 is built from 11 residues. Per the germline V gene, CDR1 is KGHDR and CDR2 is SFDVKD. V lost 5 bases, J lost 6 bases, and 4 bases lay in between. The CDR3 DNA is TGTGCCACCAGTGTTAGCAATGAGCAGTTCTTC. It specifies CATSVSNEQFF.

The chain carries TRBV20-1 and TRBJ2-7; 8 bases are a match to TRBD1. V shed 2 bases and J 4 bases; nucleotides not matched to a gene: 4. This CDR3 has 13 amino acids. The germline gives CDR1 DFQATT, CDR2 SNEGSKA (reference sequence). In nucleotides, the CDR3 is TGCAGTGCTAGATCCGACAGGGGATACGAGCAGTACTTC. Amino acids: CSARSDRGYEQYF.